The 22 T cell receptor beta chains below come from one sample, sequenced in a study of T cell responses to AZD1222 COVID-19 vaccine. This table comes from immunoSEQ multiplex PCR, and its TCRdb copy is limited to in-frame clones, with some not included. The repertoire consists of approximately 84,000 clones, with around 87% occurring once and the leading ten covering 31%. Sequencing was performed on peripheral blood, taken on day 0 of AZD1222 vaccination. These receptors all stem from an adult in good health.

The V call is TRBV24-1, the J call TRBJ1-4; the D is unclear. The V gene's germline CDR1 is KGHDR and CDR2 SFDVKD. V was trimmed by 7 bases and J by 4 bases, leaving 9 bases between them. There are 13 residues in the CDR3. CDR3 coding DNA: TGTGCCACCAGCCGGGCCCTTAATGAAAAACTGTTTTTT. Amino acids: CATSRALNEKLFF.

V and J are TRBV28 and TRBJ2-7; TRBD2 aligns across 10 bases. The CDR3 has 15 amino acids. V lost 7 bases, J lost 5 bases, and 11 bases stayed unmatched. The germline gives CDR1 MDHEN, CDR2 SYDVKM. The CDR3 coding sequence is TGTGCCAGCACCATATCTAGCGGGAGTACCCACGAGCAGTACTTC. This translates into CASTISSGSTHEQYF.

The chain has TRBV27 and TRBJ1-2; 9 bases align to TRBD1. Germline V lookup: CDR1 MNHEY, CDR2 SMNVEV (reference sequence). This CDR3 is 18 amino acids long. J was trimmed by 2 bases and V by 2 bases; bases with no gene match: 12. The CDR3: CASSLRGGRQGGNYGYTF. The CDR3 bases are TGTGCCAGCAGTTTACGGGGCGGTCGACAGGGGGGAAACTATGGCTACACCTTC.

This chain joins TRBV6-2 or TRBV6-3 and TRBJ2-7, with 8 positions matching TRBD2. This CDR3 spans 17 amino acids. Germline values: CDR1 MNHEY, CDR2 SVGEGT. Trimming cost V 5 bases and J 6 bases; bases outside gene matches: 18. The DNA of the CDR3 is TGTGCCAGCAGTGACCGATCTACTAGCGGAGGAAATGGCGAGCAGTACTTC. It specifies CASSDRSTSGGNGEQYF.

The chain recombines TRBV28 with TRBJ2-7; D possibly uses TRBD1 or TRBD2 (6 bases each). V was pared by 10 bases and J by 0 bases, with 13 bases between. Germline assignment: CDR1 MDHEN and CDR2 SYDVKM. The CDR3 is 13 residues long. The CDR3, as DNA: TGTGCCATTGGGGGGCCGAGCTCCTACGAGCAGTACTTC. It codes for CAIGGPSSYEQYF. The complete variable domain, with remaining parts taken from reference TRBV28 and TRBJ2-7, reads DVKVTQSSRYLVKRTGEKVFLECVQDMDHENMFWYRQDPGLGLRLIYFSYDVKMKEKGDIPEGYSVSREKKERFSLILESASTNQTSMYLCAIGGPSSYEQYFGPGTRLTVT.

The CDR3 loop is CASSGTGGNQPQHF. DNA of the CDR3: TGTGCCAGCAGTGGGACAGGGGGAAATCAGCCCCAGCATTTT. The gene calls are TRBV2 and TRBJ1-5; 10 positions agree with TRBD1. This CDR3 comprises 14 residues. The trim removed 4 bases at V and 4 bases at J, leaving 1 base unmatched. CDR1 is SNHLY and CDR2 is FYNNEI in the germline V gene.

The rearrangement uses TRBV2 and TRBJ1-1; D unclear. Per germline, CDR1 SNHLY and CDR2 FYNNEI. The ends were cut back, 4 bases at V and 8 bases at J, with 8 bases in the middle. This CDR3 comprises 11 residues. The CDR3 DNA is TGTGCCAGCAGTGGGTCAACAGAAGCTTTCTTT. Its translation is CASSGSTEAFF.

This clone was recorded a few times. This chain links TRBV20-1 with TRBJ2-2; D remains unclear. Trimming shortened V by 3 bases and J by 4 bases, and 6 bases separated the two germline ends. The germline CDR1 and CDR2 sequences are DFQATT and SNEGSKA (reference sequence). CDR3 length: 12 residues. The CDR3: CSASKVTGELFF. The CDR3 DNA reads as TGCAGTGCTAGTAAGGTCACCGGGGAGCTGTTTTTT.

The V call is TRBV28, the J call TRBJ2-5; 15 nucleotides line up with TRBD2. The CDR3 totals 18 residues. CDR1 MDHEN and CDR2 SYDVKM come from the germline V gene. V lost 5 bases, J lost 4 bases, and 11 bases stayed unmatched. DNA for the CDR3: TGTGCCAGCAGTGTAGGACTAGCGGGAGGGCCTCTTTCAGAGACCCAGTACTTC. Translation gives CASSVGLAGGPLSETQYF.

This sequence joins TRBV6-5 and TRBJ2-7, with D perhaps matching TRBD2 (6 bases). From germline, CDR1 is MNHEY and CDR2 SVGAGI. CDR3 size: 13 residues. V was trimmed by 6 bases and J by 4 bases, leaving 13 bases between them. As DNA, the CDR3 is TGTGCCAGCAGGGGCTCGGGGGTGTACGAGCAGTACTTC. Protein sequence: CASRGSGVYEQYF.

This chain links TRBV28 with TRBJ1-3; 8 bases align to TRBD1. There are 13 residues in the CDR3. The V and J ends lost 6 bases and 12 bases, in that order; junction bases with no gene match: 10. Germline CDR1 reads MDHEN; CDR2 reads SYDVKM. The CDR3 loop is CASSTDRGSVIYF. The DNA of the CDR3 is TGTGCCAGCAGCACAGACAGGGGCTCCGTCATATATTTT. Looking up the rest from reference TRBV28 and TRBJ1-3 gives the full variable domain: DVKVTQSSRYLVKRTGEKVFLECVQDMDHENMFWYRQDPGLGLRLIYFSYDVKMKEKGDIPEGYSVSREKKERFSLILESASTNQTSMYLCASSTDRGSVIYFGEGSWLTVV.

This CDR3 reads CASSLVPTGTNTEAFF. Here the CDR3 DNA reads TGTGCCAGCAGCTTAGTTCCGACAGGGACTAACACTGAAGCTTTCTTT. V and J are TRBV11-2 and TRBJ1-1; 7 bases agree with TRBD1. The CDR3 has 16 amino acids. Germline V gene data show CDR1 as SGHAT and CDR2 as FQNNGV. V dropped 1 base and J dropped 2; count of bases not matched to a gene: 7.

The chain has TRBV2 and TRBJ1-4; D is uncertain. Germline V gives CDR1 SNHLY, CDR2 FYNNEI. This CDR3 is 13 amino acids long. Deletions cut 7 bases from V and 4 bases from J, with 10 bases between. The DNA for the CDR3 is TGTGCCAGCACAAGGGATCATAATGAAAAACTGTTTTTT. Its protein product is CASTRDHNEKLFF.

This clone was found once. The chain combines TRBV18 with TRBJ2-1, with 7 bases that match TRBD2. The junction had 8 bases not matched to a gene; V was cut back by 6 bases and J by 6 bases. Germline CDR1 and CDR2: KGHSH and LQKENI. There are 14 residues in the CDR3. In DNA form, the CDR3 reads TGTGCCAGCTCCCCCTCGACTAGCACCAATGAGCAGTTCTTC. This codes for CASSPSTSTNEQFF.

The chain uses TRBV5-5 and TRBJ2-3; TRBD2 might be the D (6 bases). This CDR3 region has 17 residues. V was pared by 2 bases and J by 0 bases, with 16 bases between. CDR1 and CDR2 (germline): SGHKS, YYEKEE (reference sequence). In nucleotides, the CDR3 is TGTGCCAGCAGCTTATTGGGAGGAACCGCTAGCACAGATACGCAGTATTTT. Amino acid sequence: CASSLLGGTASTDTQYF.

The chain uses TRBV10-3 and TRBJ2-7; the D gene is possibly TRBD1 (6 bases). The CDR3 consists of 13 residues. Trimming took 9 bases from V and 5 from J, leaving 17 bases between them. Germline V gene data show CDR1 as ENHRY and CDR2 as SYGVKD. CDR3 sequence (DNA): TGTGCCATTTCCCCCGGTGGGGGCGACGAGCAGTACTTC. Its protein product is CAISPGGGDEQYF.

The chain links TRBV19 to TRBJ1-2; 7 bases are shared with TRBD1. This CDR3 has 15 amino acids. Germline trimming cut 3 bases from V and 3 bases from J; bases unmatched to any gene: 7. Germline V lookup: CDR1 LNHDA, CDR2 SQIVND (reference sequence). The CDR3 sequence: CASSIEGGGDYGYTF. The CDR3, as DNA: TGTGCCAGTAGTATTGAAGGGGGCGGCGACTATGGCTACACCTTC. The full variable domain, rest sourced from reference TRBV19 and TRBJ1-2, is DGGITQSPKYLFRKEGQNVTLSCEQNLNHDAMYWYRQDPGQGLRLIYYSQIVNDFQKGDIAEGYSVSREKKESFPLTVTSAQKNPTAFYLCASSIEGGGDYGYTFGSGTRLTVV.

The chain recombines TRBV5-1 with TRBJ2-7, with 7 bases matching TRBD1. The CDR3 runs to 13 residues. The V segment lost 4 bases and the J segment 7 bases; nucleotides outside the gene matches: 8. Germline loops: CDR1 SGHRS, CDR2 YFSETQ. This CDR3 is CASSRRDSQEQYF. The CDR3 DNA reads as TGCGCCAGCAGCAGAAGGGACAGCCAGGAGCAGTACTTC.

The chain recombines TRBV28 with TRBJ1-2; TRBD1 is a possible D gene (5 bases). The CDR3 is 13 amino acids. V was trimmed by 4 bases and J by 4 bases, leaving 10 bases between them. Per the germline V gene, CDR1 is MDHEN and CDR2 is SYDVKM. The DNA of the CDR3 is TGTGCCAGCAGTTCCCGACAGCCCTATGGCTACACCTTC. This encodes CASSSRQPYGYTF.

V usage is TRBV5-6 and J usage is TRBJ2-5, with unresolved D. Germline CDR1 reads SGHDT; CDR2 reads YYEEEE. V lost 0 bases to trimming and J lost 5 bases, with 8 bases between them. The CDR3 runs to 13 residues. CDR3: CASSLGRMETQYF. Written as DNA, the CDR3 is TGTGCCAGCAGCTTGGGAAGGATGGAGACCCAGTACTTC. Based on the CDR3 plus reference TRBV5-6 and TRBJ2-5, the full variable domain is DAGVTQSPTHLIKTRGQQVTLRCSPKSGHDTVSWYQQALGQGPQFIFQYYEEEERQRGNFPDRFSGHQFPNYSSELNVNALLLGDSALYLCASSLGRMETQYFGPGTRLLVL.

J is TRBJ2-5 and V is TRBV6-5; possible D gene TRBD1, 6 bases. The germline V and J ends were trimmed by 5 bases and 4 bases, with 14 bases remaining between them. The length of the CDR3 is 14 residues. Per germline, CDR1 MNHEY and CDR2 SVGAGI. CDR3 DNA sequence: TGTGCCAGCAGTACCGGAGTAGGGGGAGAGACCCAGTACTTC. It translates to CASSTGVGGETQYF.

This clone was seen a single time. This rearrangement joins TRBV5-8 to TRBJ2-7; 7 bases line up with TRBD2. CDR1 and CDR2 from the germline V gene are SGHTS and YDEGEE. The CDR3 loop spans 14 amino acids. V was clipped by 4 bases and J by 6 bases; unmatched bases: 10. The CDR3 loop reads CASSLAGGGSEQYF. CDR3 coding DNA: TGTGCCAGCAGCCTAGCTGGTGGCGGGAGCGAGCAGTACTTC.